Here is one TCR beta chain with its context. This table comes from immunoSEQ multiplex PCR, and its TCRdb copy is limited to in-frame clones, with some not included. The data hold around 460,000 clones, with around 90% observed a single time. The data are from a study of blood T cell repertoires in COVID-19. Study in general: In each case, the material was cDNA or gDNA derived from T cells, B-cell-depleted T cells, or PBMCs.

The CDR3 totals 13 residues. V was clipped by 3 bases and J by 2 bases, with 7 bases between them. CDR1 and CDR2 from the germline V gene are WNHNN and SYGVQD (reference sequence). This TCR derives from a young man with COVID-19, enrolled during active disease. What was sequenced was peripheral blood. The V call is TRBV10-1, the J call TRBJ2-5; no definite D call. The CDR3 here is CASSEQLQETQYF. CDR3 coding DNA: TGCGCCAGCAGTGAACAGCTACAAGAGACCCAGTACTTC.